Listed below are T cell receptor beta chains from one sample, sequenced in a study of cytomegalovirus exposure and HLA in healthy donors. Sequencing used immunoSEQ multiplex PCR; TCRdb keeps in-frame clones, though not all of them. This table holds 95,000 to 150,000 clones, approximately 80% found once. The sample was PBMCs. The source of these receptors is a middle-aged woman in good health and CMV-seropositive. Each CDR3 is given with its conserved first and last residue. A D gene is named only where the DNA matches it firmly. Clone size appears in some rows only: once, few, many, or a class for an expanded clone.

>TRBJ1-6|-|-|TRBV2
TGTGCCAGCGGGCAAATGAGCTCCTATAATTCACCCCTCCACTTT
CASGQMSSYNSPLHF
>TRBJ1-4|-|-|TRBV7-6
TGTGCCAGCAGCTTGGGAAATGGGGCGTCTAATGAAAAACTGTTTTTT
CASSLGNGASNEKLFF
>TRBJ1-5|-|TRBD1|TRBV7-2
TGTGCCAGCAGCACGAGACAGGGTGACAATCAGCCCCAGCATTTT
CASSTRQGDNQPQHF
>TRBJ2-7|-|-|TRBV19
TGTGCCAGTAGTACGCGACAGGTCCGAACGGGCGAGCAGTACTTC
CASSTRQVRTGEQYF
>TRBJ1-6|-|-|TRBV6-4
TGTGCCAGCAGTCACCGGGAGGGTAATTCACCCCTCCACTTT
CASSHREGNSPLHF
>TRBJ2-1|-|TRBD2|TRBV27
TGTGCCAGCAGCCCTCACAGACTAGCGGGGGGTGGCAATGAGCAGTTCTTC
CASSPHRLAGGGNEQFF
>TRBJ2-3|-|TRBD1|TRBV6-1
TGTGCCAGCAGTGAAGCCAAACCCTGGACAGGGCGGTCGGATACGCAGTATTTT
CASSEAKPWTGRSDTQYF
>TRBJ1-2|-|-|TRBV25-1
TGTGCCAGCAGTGAACACAGTCGGCTCTATGGCTACACCTTC
CASSEHSRLYGYTF
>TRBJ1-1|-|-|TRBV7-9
TGTGCCAGCAGCTTAGGTAATGAAGCTTTCTTT
CASSLGNEAFF
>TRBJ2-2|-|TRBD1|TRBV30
TGTGCCTGGACCAGGACAGGGGTGGCCGGGGAGCTGTTTTTT
CAWTRTGVAGELFF
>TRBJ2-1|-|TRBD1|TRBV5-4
TGTGCCAGCAGCTCGGGACAGGGTAACTACAATGAGCAGTTCTTC
CASSSGQGNYNEQFF
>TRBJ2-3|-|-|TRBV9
TGTGCCAGCAGCGTAGTTGAGGGGGGGGTGAATACGCAGTATTTT
CASSVVEGGVNTQYF
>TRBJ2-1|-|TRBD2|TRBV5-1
TGCGCCAGCAGCTCCTCGCTAGCGGGGAGGTATGAGCAGTTCTTC
CASSSSLAGRYEQFF
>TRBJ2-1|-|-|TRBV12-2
TGTGCAAGTCGCTTTTCCAGAACGAACAATGAGCAGTTCTTC
CASRFSRTNNEQFF
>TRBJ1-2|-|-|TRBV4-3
TGCGCCAGCAGCCAAGATAGGGGCGCGGGAGGCTACACCTTC
CASSQDRGAGGYTF
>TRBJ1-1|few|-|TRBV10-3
TGTGCCATCAGAACTGACAGGAACACTGAAGCTTTCTTT
CAIRTDRNTEAFF
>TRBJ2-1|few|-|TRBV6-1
TGTGCCAGCAGTGAACGGGCGGCTCGGGGGTTCTTC
CASSERAARGFF
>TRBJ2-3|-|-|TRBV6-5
TGTGCCAGCAGCCGGGGTAGCACAGATACGCAGTATTTT
CASSRGSTDTQYF
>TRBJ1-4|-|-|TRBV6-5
TGTGCCAGCAGTGTCCAGGACAGTGAAAAACTGTTTTTT
CASSVQDSEKLFF
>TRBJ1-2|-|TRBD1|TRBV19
TGTGCCAGTAGCCGGGACAGACCTAACTATGGCTACACCTTC
CASSRDRPNYGYTF
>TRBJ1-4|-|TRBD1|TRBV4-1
TGCGCCAGCAGCCATCCTGACAGGGGGCGGGGTGAAAAACTGTTTTTT
CASSHPDRGRGEKLFF